This entry concerns a single T cell receptor beta chain. This may be a read error, as it is one base from a much larger clone. The data were taken from a study of T cells after yellow fever vaccination. Overall study context: It was SMART-Seq v4 Ultra Low Input that prepared the fractions with low cell numbers. Points from the study as a whole: Within FACS-sorted repertoires, abundant clonotypes contaminating from the bulk population could be present. A weaker secondary response peaked on day 5, the primary on day 15.

The CDR3 runs to 11 residues. The V gene's germline CDR1 is SGDLS and CDR2 YYNGEE. The 5'RACE template-switching step produced TCR cDNA and added a universal primer site and UMIs. TCRdb used MiXCR to reprocess the 5' RACE reads, holding one entry per CDR3 protein. The data show some 26,000 distinct CDR3 sequences, roughly 3.4% seen once. Sequencing used PBMCs, either bulk or a sorted T-cell subset (CD4+, CD8+, memory, or dextramer-sorted; not recorded which), obtained about 41 days after the first yellow fever vaccination. This TCR was recovered from a man aged 18 to 30 who received the YFV17D yellow fever vaccine. V usage is TRBV9 and J usage is TRBJ1-2; D is unclear. CDR3 residues: CASSANYDYTF. The DNA of the CDR3 is TGTGCCAGCAGCGCTAACTATGACTACACCTTC.